Here is one TCR beta chain with its context. An end of the junction does not agree with germline; a read error may underlie this. The data stem from a study of T cells in localized non-small cell lung cancer. The germline CDR1 and CDR2 sequences are KGHSH and LQKENI. This CDR3 has 13 residues. TCRdb's table, derived via immunoSEQ multiplex PCR, lists solely in-frame clones and lacks some. Of about 29,000 clones listed, roughly nine tenths are singletons. The V gene is TRBV18, the J gene TRBJ2-3; D perhaps matches TRBD2 (5 bases). The source is a woman aged 35 to 70 with stage I lung adenocarcinoma. The material sequenced was peripheral blood, taken before any cancer treatment. The CDR3 here is CASSPLGRDTQYF. In DNA form, the CDR3 reads TGTGCCAGCTCCCCACTAGGGCGGGATACGCAGTATTTT.